This T cell receptor beta chain stems from a study of OX40 agonist ivuxolimab in advanced cancers. About the research overall: Across the patients, intravenous ivuxolimab was delivered every 2 weeks at 0.01 to 10 mg/kg. Patients enrolled in dose escalation were diagnosed with hepatocellular carcinoma, melanoma, renal cell or head and neck cancer. Allowance was made for prior anti-PD-1, anti-PD-L1 or anti-CTLA-4 therapy, and around 44% had some.

This clone was observed a few times. Only in-frame clones appear in the TCRdb table, and some are missing; sequencing was by immunoSEQ multiplex PCR. The sample lists fewer than 75,000 clones; 75% to 85% were seen once. This clonotype was sampled from an adult with an advanced solid tumor such as melanoma, head and neck, liver or kidney cancer. The source was CD4+ or CD8+ T cells sorted from blood, collected in a trial of the OX40 agonist ivuxolimab.

For the CDR3, the DNA is TGCAGCGTTGGTCGGGGGGCCTCGAATACGCAGTATTTT. Amino acid sequence: CSVGRGASNTQYF. The J gene is TRBJ2-3, the V gene TRBV29-1; weak D call: TRBD2 (7 bases). CDR1 SQVTM and CDR2 ANQGSEA come from the germline V gene. The CDR3 consists of 13 residues. V lost 4 bases, J lost 7 bases, and 15 bases lay in between.